One and the same sample provided the 3 T cell receptor beta chains below, sequenced in a study of cytomegalovirus exposure and HLA in healthy donors. Primers for the PCR totalled 60 Vbeta and 13 Jbeta. This table comes from immunoSEQ multiplex PCR, and its TCRdb copy is limited to in-frame clones, with some not included. The profile shows over 150,000 clones, roughly 74% of them singletons. Sequencing input: PBMCs. Source of these receptors: a male donor in good health and CMV-seronegative.

The chain recombines TRBV5-1 with TRBJ2-7; TRBD1 might be the D (5 bases). The CDR3 covers 15 residues. Trimming removed 4 bases at V and 9 bases at J, with 23 bases between. The V gene's germline CDR1 is SGHRS and CDR2 YFSETQ. This chain's CDR3 is CASSPDDSFPPAQYF. The CDR3 DNA reads as TGCGCCAGCAGCCCGGACGACAGTTTTCCCCCTGCGCAGTACTTC.

This clone was seen only once. The CDR3 DNA sequence: TGTGCCAGTCAGGGGAACACTGAAGCTTTCTTT. It specifies CASQGNTEAFF. The V call is TRBV6-6, the J call TRBJ1-1, with a tentative D call TRBD1 (5 bases). Germline V gene sequence: CDR1 MNHNY, CDR2 SVGAGI (reference sequence). The length of the CDR3 is 11 residues. V was cut by 9 bases and J by 1 base, with 6 bases left in between.

The chain employs TRBV10-3 and TRBJ2-5; D is perhaps TRBD1 (6 bases). Germline CDR1 is ENHRY and CDR2 is SYGVKD. Deletions cut 0 bases from V and 1 base from J, with 18 bases between. The CDR3 extends over 18 amino acids. DNA of the CDR3: TGTGCCATCAGTGAGTCGAATTTAGAGGGCAGGGGCCAAGAGACCCAGTACTTC. This translates into CAISESNLEGRGQETQYF.